This T cell receptor beta chain is drawn from a study of blood T cell repertoires in COVID-19. The V gene's germline CDR1 is PRHDT and CDR2 FYEKMQ (reference sequence). The CDR3 totals 13 residues. The V gene lost 1 base and the J gene lost 2 bases, with 5 bases spanning the gap. The table came from immunoSEQ multiplex PCR; TCRdb's copy has only in-frame clones and leaves some out. The data contain about 58,000 clones, 78% of them singletons. The sequence came from a human donor in a cohort sampled during active COVID-19. The sample taken for sequencing was peripheral blood. This rearrangement joins TRBV13 to TRBJ2-5; D is uncertain. CDR3 sequence (DNA): TGTGCCAGCAGCTTAGCTGAGCAAGAGACCCAGTACTTC. Protein sequence: CASSLAEQETQYF.